The clone carrying this TCR beta chain was seen only once. Its antigen is currently unknown. The use of a sample-barcoded 5' primer and a J-beta primer mix characterized a second PCR of roughly 7 to 12 cycles. TCRdb reanalysed the 5' RACE reads using MiXCR and keeps one entry per CDR3 protein. The profile covers some 1,800,000 distinct CDR3 sequences, with approximately 40% appearing a single time and more than 20% taken by the ten largest. The data originate from a study of blood T cells in healthy people across ages. General observations from the study: In older individuals, TCR beta diversity per million T cells was lower, falling roughly linearly with age.

V gave up 2 bases and J gave up 0 bases; unmatched junction bases: 20. Germline V gene sequence: CDR1 SGHRS, CDR2 YFSETQ. The CDR3 runs to 21 residues. The sequenced sample was blood. This TCR was sampled from a human donor in good health. The chain links TRBV5-1 to TRBJ2-3, with 8 nucleotides matching TRBD1. The CDR3 region has the DNA TGCGCCAGCAGCTTTGGTCATTTGTTCCCGGGACAGGATACTAGCACAGATACGCAGTATTTT. This sequence encodes CASSFGHLFPGQDTSTDTQYF.